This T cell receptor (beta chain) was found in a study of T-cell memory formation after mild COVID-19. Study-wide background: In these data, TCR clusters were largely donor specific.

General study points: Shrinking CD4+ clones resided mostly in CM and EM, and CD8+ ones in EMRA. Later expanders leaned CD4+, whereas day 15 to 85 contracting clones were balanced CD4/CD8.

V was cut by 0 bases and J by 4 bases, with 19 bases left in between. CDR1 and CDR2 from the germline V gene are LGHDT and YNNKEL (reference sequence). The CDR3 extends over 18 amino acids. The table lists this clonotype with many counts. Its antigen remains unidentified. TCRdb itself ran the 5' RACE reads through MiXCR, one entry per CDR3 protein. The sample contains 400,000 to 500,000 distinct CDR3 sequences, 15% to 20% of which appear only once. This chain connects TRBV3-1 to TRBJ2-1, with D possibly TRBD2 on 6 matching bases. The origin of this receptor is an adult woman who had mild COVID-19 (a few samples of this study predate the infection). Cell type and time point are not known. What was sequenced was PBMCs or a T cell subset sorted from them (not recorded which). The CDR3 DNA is TGTGCCAGCAGCCAAGAAAGGTTATCGGGGGAGAGGTACAATGAGCAGTTCTTC. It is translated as CASSQERLSGERYNEQFF.